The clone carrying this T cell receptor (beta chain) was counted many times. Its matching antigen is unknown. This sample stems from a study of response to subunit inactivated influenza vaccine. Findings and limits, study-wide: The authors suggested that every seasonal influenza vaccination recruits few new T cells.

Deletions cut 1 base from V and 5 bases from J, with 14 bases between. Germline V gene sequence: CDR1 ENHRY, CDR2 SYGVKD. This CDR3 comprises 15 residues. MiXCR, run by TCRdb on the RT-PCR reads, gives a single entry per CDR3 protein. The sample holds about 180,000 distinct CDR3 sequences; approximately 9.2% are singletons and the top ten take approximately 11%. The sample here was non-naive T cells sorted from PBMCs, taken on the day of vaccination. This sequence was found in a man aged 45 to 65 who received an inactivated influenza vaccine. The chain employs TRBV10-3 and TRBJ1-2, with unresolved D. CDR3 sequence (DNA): TGTGCCATCAGTGAGTGGTCCGACGGGGTATATGGCTACACCTTC. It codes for CAISEWSDGVYGYTF.